These 29 T cell receptor beta chains were sequenced from one sample in a study of molecular identifiers for immune sequencing clone quantification listed by TCRdb under 2018. Receptor amplification or capture employed PCR. For sequencing, an Illumina HiSeq 4000 was employed. TCRdb itself trimmed the public reads at Q25 with fastp, ran MiXCR and retained productive beta chains. Rows are unified per CDR3 protein, each entry keeping the most common DNA and genes. In all, the sample holds roughly 320,000 distinct CDR3 sequences, and 20% to 25% of those were seen once. The ten largest clones take up 0.81% of the sample. Specimen: naive CD8+ T cells from blood, with Jurkat cell RNA spiked in. The cell subset or site label on this specimen signifies: FACS-sorted CD8+CD4-CCR7+CD45RA+ naive T cells. Every receptor here comes from a human donor in good health. Some libraries in this study had Jurkat cell RNA spiked in.

In its sample, this clonotype was seen many times. The V gene is TRBV5-1, the J gene TRBJ1-5, with 9 bases identical to TRBD1. Per germline, CDR1 SGHRS and CDR2 YFSETQ. V gave up 3 bases and J gave up 1 base; unmatched junction bases: 2. CDR3 length equals 15 residues. The CDR3 is CASSSGTGSNQPQHF. DNA for the CDR3: TGCGCCAGCAGCTCCGGGACAGGGAGCAATCAGCCCCAGCATTTT.

Concerning this clonotype: Relative to the germline gene, one junction end is altered; a read error may explain this. This chain joins TRBV29-1 and TRBJ2-3, with a possible D match to TRBD2 (5 bases). From germline, CDR1 is SQVTM and CDR2 ANQGSEA. The CDR3 spans 13 residues. CDR3 sequence: CSVALASTDTQCF. As DNA, the CDR3 is TGCAGCGTTGCGTTAGCGAGCACAGATACGCAGTGTTTT.

This clonotype was recorded a few times. The chain uses TRBV27 and TRBJ1-6; possible D gene TRBD1, 5 bases. The ends were cut back, 3 bases at V and 10 bases at J, with 13 bases in the middle. The CDR3 consists of 14 residues. Germline V lookup: CDR1 MNHEY, CDR2 SMNVEV (reference sequence). Written as DNA, the CDR3 is TGTGCCAGCAGTTTGGGTCCGCGGGGCTCACCCCTCCACTTT. This translates into CASSLGPRGSPLHF.

On this clonotype itself: This could be a read error, since a much larger clone is one nucleotide away. No conserved phenylalanine or tryptophan is present at the end of the CDR3, so a read error is the likely explanation. The rearrangement uses TRBV5-5 and TRBJ1-1; D gene ambiguous. The CDR3 covers 14 residues. In germline, CDR1 is SGHKS, CDR2 YYEKEE (reference sequence). Trimming took 1 base from V and 2 from J, leaving 9 bases between them. As DNA, the CDR3 is TGTGCCAGCAGCTTGCGAGGTACTAACACTGAAGCTTTCCTT. It encodes CASSLRGTNTEAFL.

A remark on this clonotype: A much larger clonotype is one base distant, so this may be a read error. The chain recombines TRBV27 with TRBJ2-3; 7 positions match TRBD2. Germline CDR1 reads MNHEY; CDR2 reads SMNVEV (reference sequence). The CDR3 runs to 14 residues. The CDR3 protein is CASSILAVTGTQYF. Here the CDR3 DNA reads TGTGCCAGCAGTATCCTAGCGGTCACAGGTACGCAGTATTTT.

The table lists this clonotype with many counts. This chain uses TRBV19 with TRBJ2-6; D uncertain. The germline V gene has CDR1 LNHDA and CDR2 SQIVND (reference sequence). Trimming took off 7 bases at V and 4 bases at J, with 5 bases between the two ends. This CDR3 has 12 residues. The CDR3 region has the DNA TGTGCCAGTACCCAAGGGGCCAACGTCCTGACTTTC. Protein product: CASTQGANVLTF.

This clonotype appeared many times. A junction end diverges from the germline sequence, so it may reflect a read error. J is TRBJ2-7 and V is TRBV12-3 or TRBV12-4, with 7 nucleotides matching TRBD1. The CDR3 is 12 residues long. CDR3 nucleotides: TGTGCCAGCACCCTATGGGACAGCCCAAAGGACTTC. This sequence encodes CASTLWDSPKDF.

This clonotype was observed many times. The V call is TRBV20-1, the J call TRBJ2-3; D remains unclear. This CDR3 is 15 amino acids long. V dropped 2 bases and J dropped 0 bases, with 12 bases sitting between them. Germline V gene data show CDR1 as DFQATT and CDR2 as SNEGSKA (reference sequence). CDR3 bases: TGCAGTGCTAGAAGCTCTAGAACCAGCACAGATACGCAGTATTTT. Its protein product is CSARSSRTSTDTQYF.

The sample holds a few counts of this clonotype. The chain carries TRBV11-2 and TRBJ1-6; the D is unclear. The CDR3 covers 12 residues. Between the trimmed V and J ends, which lost 2 bases and 8 bases, there was a span of 4 bases. Germline V lookup: CDR1 SGHAT, CDR2 FQNNGV. The CDR3 nucleotides are TGTGCCAGCAGCTTAAGGGATTCACCCCTCCACTTT. As protein: CASSLRDSPLHF.

This clonotype was recorded at least ten times. The chain's CDR3 is CASSGPDREGYGYTF. The CDR3, as DNA: TGTGCCAGCAGTGGACCGGACAGGGAAGGCTATGGCTACACCTTC. V usage is TRBV28 and J usage is TRBJ1-2, with 8 nucleotides matching TRBD1. This CDR3 contains 15 residues. The germline CDR1 and CDR2 sequences are MDHEN and SYDVKM. J lost 4 bases, V lost 5 bases, and 9 bases had no gene match.

Only a few counts were recorded for this clonotype. Here the CDR3 reads CASSQGLAVMYEQYF. The CDR3 region has the DNA TGCGCCAGCAGCCAAGGCTTGGCGGTGATGTACGAGCAGTACTTC. V gene TRBV4-1 combines with J gene TRBJ2-7; D uncertain. The CDR3 is made up of 15 amino acids. V was shortened by 1 base and J by 4 bases, with 14 bases between the two germline ends. Germline V CDR1 and CDR2: MGHRA, YSYEKL.

This clonotype was detected many times. This rearrangement joins TRBV5-6 to TRBJ2-3; D might be TRBD1 (6 bases). There are 17 residues in the CDR3. The germline V and J ends were trimmed by 4 bases and 2 bases, with 20 bases remaining between them. Looked up from germline, CDR1 is SGHDT and CDR2 is YYEEEE. CDR3 DNA: TGTGCCAGCAGCCCCTACTACCGGGACATCTCCACAGATACGCAGTATTTT. Protein sequence: CASSPYYRDISTDTQYF.

This clonotype occurred a few times. The chain couples TRBV13 to TRBJ2-7, with D perhaps matching TRBD1 (6 bases). The V gene's germline CDR1 is PRHDT and CDR2 FYEKMQ (reference sequence). V was cut by 3 bases and J by 1 base, with 13 bases left in between. CDR3 size: 15 residues. CDR3 DNA: TGTGCCAGCAGCTTCACCGGGGACAATTCCTACGAGCAGTACTTC. It translates to CASSFTGDNSYEQYF.

This clonotype was observed many times. V usage is TRBV19 and J usage is TRBJ1-1, with a weak D call TRBD1 (6 bases). Trimming shortened V by 10 bases and J by 5 bases, and 14 bases separated the two germline ends. The germline V gene encodes CDR1 LNHDA and CDR2 SQIVND (reference sequence). The CDR3 totals 12 residues. CDR3 loop: CATLGGYTEAFF. The CDR3, as DNA: TGTGCCACCCTAGGGGGATATACTGAAGCTTTCTTT.

In this sample, this clonotype turned up many times. The chain joins TRBV29-1 to TRBJ2-5; 10 nucleotides match TRBD1. The germline CDR1 and CDR2 sequences are SQVTM and ANQGSEA. This CDR3 region has 14 residues. V gave up 7 bases and J gave up 4 bases; unmatched junction bases: 9. The CDR3, as DNA: TGCAGCGGATTCGACAGGGGGCGAGTAGAGACCCAGTACTTC. As protein: CSGFDRGRVETQYF. The full variable domain, with the rest looked up from reference TRBV29-1 and TRBJ2-5, is SAVISQKPSRDICQRGTSLTIQCQVDSQVTMMFWYRQQPGQSLTLIATANQGSEATYESGFVIDKFPISRPNLTFSTLTVSNMSPEDSSIYLCSGFDRGRVETQYFGPGTRLLVL.

This clonotype was detected only a few times. This chain connects TRBV3-1 to TRBJ2-3; 10 bases agree with TRBD2. Germline values: CDR1 LGHDT, CDR2 YNNKEL (reference sequence). This CDR3 has 19 amino acids. Losses at the gene ends were 1 base for V and 0 bases for J; bases not matched to a gene: 10. CDR3 residues: CASSQVGLAGGSSTDTQYF. The DNA for the CDR3 is TGTGCCAGCAGCCAAGTCGGTTTAGCGGGGGGAAGTAGCACAGATACGCAGTATTTT.

This clonotype was recorded at least ten times. This CDR3 is CASSDRLAGGLYNEQFF. CDR3 nucleotides: TGTGCCAGCAGCGATAGACTAGCGGGAGGCCTATACAATGAGCAGTTCTTC. V gene TRBV7-9 combines with J gene TRBJ2-1, with 13 nucleotides matching TRBD2. The germline CDR1 and CDR2 sequences are SEHNR and FQNEAQ (reference sequence). Losses at the gene ends were 5 bases for V and 4 bases for J; bases not matched to a gene: 8. The length of the CDR3 is 17 residues.

In its sample, this clonotype was seen many times. The chain links TRBV7-9 to TRBJ2-2; weak D call: TRBD2 (6 bases). The CDR3 extends over 17 amino acids. V lost 1 base and J lost 3, with 15 bases in between. Per the germline V gene, CDR1 is SEHNR and CDR2 is FQNEAQ (reference sequence). CDR3 sequence reads: CASSLEPGLGDTGELFF. Here the CDR3 DNA reads TGTGCCAGCAGCTTAGAACCGGGACTTGGGGACACCGGGGAGCTGTTTTTT.

This clonotype has at least ten counts. The chain uses TRBV27 and TRBJ1-3, with TRBD1 as a possible D gene (6 bases). Germline CDR1 and CDR2: MNHEY and SMNVEV (reference sequence). V lost 2 bases and J lost 1, with 6 bases in between. The CDR3 sequence is 14 residues long. CDR3 region: CASSLRGSGNTIYF. DNA of the CDR3: TGTGCCAGCAGTTTAAGGGGGTCTGGAAACACCATATATTTT.

This clonotype was detected ten times or more. The V and J genes are TRBV7-2 and TRBJ1-4; TRBD1 matches at 12 bases. The length of the CDR3 is 14 residues. V shed 5 bases, J shed 8 bases, and the junction held 3 bases outside the gene matches. Germline values: CDR1 SGHTA, CDR2 FQGNSA. CDR3 in DNA: TGTGCCAGCAGCCCCGGGACAGGGGGCGAAAAACTGTTTTTT. Translation: CASSPGTGGEKLFF.

Regarding this clonotype: Its ends do not fully match the called genes, so a read error is possible. V and J are TRBV6-2 or TRBV6-3 and TRBJ1-4; a weak D match, TRBD1 (6 bases). This CDR3 contains 13 residues. Germline CDR1 MNHEY, CDR2 SVGEGT. The CDR3 reads CASRSRGGEKLSF. Written as DNA, the CDR3 is TGTGCCAGCAGATCCAGGGGAGGGGAAAAACTGTCTTTT.

Many counts were recorded for this clonotype. V and J are TRBV7-6 and TRBJ2-7, with D tentatively TRBD1 (5 bases). V dropped 5 bases and J dropped 6 bases, with 14 bases sitting between them. Germline V lookup: CDR1 SGHVS, CDR2 FNYEAQ. The CDR3 has 13 residues. The DNA for the CDR3 is TGTGCCAGCAGCCTAGATTATAGGGGCGAGCAGTACTTC. Translating it yields CASSLDYRGEQYF.

This clonotype was detected many times. The rearrangement uses TRBV7-9 and TRBJ1-5; TRBD1 might be the D (5 bases). V was shortened by 3 bases and J by 4 bases, with 10 bases between the two germline ends. The CDR3 is made up of 14 amino acids. Looked up from germline, CDR1 is SEHNR and CDR2 is FQNEAQ (reference sequence). The CDR3 region is CASSLGGVNQPQHF. The CDR3 DNA reads TGTGCCAGCAGCTTGGGGGGGGTGAATCAGCCCCAGCATTTT.

This clonotype was recorded at least ten times. V usage is TRBV7-9 and J usage is TRBJ1-5; D not resolved. This CDR3 contains 13 residues. CDR1 and CDR2 (germline): SEHNR, FQNEAQ (reference sequence). Trimming removed 4 bases at V and 0 bases at J, with 4 bases between. The CDR3 DNA sequence: TGTGCCAGCAGCTCGTATAGCAATCAGCCCCAGCATTTT. Translating gives CASSSYSNQPQHF.

This clonotype was recorded at least ten times. The chain recombines TRBV14 with TRBJ1-5; tentatively, D is TRBD1 (5 bases). V lost 0 bases and J 5 bases, leaving 11 bases between the germline ends. This CDR3 comprises 15 residues. Germline V gene sequence: CDR1 SGHDN, CDR2 FVKESK. CDR3 sequence: CASSQDEGFHQPQHF. As DNA, the CDR3 is TGTGCCAGCAGCCAAGATGAGGGGTTTCATCAGCCCCAGCATTTT.

This clonotype was observed at least ten times. The chain employs TRBV29-1 and TRBJ2-3, with D unresolved. In germline, CDR1 is SQVTM, CDR2 ANQGSEA. Trimming removed 2 bases from V and 2 bases from J, with 8 bases in between. The CDR3 runs to 13 residues. For the CDR3, the DNA is TGCAGCGTTGAACCGGCAAACACAGATACGCAGTATTTT. Protein product: CSVEPANTDTQYF.

On this clonotype: A much larger clone differs from this one at a single base, so this may be a read error. The V call is TRBV12-3 or TRBV12-4, the J call TRBJ1-2; D call uncertain. This CDR3 has 14 residues. The V gene lost 4 bases and the J gene lost 9 bases, with 18 bases spanning the gap. The CDR3 is CASSSPGIPWSYTF. CDR3 bases: TGTGCCAGCAGTTCACCGGGCATCCCCTGGAGCTACACCTTC.

This clonotype came up many times. The chain is built from TRBV14 and TRBJ2-1, with 9 bases matching TRBD2. The CDR3 is made up of 15 amino acids. The ends lost 0 bases at V and 8 bases at J; junction bases unmatched: 5. The V gene's germline CDR1 is SGHDN and CDR2 FVKESK. The CDR3 spells CASSQERAGGYEQFF. The CDR3 nucleotides read TGTGCCAGCAGCCAAGAACGAGCGGGGGGCTATGAGCAGTTCTTC.

This clonotype occurred many times. The chain combines TRBV7-9 with TRBJ2-5; D not resolved. The ends were cut back, 5 bases at V and 0 bases at J, with 19 bases in the middle. Germline V gene sequence: CDR1 SEHNR, CDR2 FQNEAQ (reference sequence). This CDR3 comprises 17 residues. CDR3 nucleotide sequence: TGTGCCAGCAGCCCCGTCGGCCGAGGAGAGGACCAAGAGACCCAGTACTTC. It translates to CASSPVGRGEDQETQYF.